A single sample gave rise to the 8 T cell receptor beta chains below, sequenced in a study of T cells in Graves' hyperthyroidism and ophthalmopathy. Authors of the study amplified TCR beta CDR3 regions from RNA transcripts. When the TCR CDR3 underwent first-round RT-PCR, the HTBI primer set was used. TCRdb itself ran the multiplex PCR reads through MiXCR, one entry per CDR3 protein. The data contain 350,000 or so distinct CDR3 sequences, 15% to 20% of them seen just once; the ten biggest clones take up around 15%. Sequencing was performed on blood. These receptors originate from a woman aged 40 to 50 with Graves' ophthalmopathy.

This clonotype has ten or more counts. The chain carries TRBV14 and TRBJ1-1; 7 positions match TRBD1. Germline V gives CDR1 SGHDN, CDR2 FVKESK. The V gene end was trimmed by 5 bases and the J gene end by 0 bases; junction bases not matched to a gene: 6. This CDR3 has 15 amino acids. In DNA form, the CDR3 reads TGTGCCAGCAGCGTCAACAGGGGTATGAACACTGAAGCTTTCTTT. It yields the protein CASSVNRGMNTEAFF.

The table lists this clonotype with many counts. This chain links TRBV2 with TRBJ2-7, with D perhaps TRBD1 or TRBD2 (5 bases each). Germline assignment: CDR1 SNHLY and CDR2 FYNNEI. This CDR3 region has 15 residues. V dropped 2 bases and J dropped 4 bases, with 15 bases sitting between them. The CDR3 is CASSEIPGPDYEQYF. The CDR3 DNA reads TGTGCCAGCAGTGAAATACCGGGACCCGATTACGAGCAGTACTTC. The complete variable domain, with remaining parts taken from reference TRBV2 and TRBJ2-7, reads EPEVTQTPSHQVTQMGQEVILRCVPISNHLYFYWYRQILGQKVEFLVSFYNNEISEKSEIFDDQFSVERPDGSNFTLKIRSTKLEDSAMYFCASSEIPGPDYEQYFGPGTRLTVT.

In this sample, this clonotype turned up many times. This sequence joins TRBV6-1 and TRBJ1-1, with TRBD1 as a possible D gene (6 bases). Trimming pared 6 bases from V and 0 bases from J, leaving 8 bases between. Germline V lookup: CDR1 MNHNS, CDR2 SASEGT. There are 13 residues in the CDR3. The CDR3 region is CASRGQMNTEAFF. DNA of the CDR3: TGTGCCAGCAGGGGACAAATGAACACTGAAGCTTTCTTT.

CDR3 residues: CASSTGLAGGETQYF. CDR3 DNA: TGTGCCAGTAGTACCGGACTAGCGGGAGGAGAGACCCAGTACTTC. This rearrangement joins TRBV19 to TRBJ2-5; 14 nucleotides match TRBD2. The CDR3 loop spans 15 amino acids. The junction had 2 bases not matched to a gene; V was cut back by 4 bases and J by 4 bases. Germline V gene lookup returns CDR1 LNHDA and CDR2 SQIVND (reference sequence). The full variable domain, completed using reference TRBV19 and TRBJ2-5, is DGGITQSPKYLFRKEGQNVTLSCEQNLNHDAMYWYRQDPGQGLRLIYYSQIVNDFQKGDIAEGYSVSREKKESFPLTVTSAQKNPTAFYLCASSTGLAGGETQYFGPGTRLLVL.

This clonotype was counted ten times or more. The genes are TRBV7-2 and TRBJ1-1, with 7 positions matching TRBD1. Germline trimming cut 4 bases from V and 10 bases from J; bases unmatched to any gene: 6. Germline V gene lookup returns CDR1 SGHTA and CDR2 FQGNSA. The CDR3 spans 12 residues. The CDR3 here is CASSSDRVGAFF. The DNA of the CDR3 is TGTGCCAGCAGCTCAGACAGGGTTGGAGCTTTCTTT.

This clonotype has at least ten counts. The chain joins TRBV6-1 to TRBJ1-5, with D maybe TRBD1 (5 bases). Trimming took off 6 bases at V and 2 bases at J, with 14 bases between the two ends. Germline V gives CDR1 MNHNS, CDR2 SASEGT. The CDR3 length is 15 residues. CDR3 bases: TGTGCCAGCAGCCCCGACAGATGGGGCAATCAGCCCCAGCATTTT. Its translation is CASSPDRWGNQPQHF.

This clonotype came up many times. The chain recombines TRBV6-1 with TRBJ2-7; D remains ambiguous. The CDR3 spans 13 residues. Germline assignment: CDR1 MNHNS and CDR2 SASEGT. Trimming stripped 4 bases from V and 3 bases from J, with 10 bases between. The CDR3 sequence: CASSVELLYEQYF. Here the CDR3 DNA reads TGTGCCAGCAGTGTGGAGCTCCTCTACGAGCAGTACTTC.

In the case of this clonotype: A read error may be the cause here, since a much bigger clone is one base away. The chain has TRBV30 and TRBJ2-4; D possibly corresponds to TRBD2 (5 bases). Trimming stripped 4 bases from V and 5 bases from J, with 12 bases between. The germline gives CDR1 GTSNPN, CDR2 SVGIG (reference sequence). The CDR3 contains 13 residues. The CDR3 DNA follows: TGTGCCTGGAATGGGAGTGGCGAAAACATTCAGTACTTC. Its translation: CAWNGSGENIQYF.